Shown below are 29 T cell receptor beta chains from a single sample sequenced in a study of cytomegalovirus exposure and HLA in healthy donors (dated by TCRdb to the late 2010s). To prepare the library, the immunoSEQ multiplex PCR assay was applied. For the multiplex PCR, a mixture combining 60 forward primers for TCR Vbeta segments and 13 reverse primers for TCR Jbeta segments was used. TCRdb took over this immuneACCESS table, retaining in-frame rearrangements with V and J assigned. Such tables are incomplete; in checked studies, under half of the missing clones stem from an unresolved V gene, and the remainder is unexplained. Present in this sample are under 250,000 clones, approximately 78% of which were seen just once. The ten largest clones add up to 3.5% to 4% of the sample. Material for sequencing was PBMCs. These receptors all come from a male donor in good health and CMV-seronegative.

The count of this clone is one. V is TRBV5-1 and J is TRBJ1-4; D ambiguous. This CDR3 spans 14 amino acids. V was pared by 5 bases and J by 6 bases, with 14 bases between. Germline values: CDR1 SGHRS, CDR2 YFSETQ. The CDR3 bases are TGCGCCAGCAGAGCTTATCCCCCCGATGAAAAACTGTTTTTT. Encoded protein: CASRAYPPDEKLFF.

This clone has a single count. This rearrangement joins TRBV4-1 to TRBJ2-1; 8 positions match TRBD1. The CDR3 loop spans 17 amino acids. Germline V lookup: CDR1 MGHRA, CDR2 YSYEKL. Germline trimming cut 2 bases from V and 0 bases from J; bases unmatched to any gene: 6. CDR3 nucleotides: TGCGCCAGCAGCCAACCTAGACAGGGGAGCTCCTACAATGAGCAGTTCTTC. It specifies CASSQPRQGSSYNEQFF.

Only a few counts were recorded for this clone. This chain uses TRBV6-1 with TRBJ2-3, with D perhaps matching TRBD2 (7 bases). V shed 3 bases and J shed 0 bases, with 16 bases lying between them. Germline V lookup: CDR1 MNHNS, CDR2 SASEGT. The CDR3 is 17 amino acids. The chain's CDR3 is CASSEPWGGGSTDTQYF. As DNA, the CDR3 is TGTGCCAGCAGTGAGCCGTGGGGAGGGGGGAGCACAGATACGCAGTATTTT.

This clone was counted only a few times. The J gene is TRBJ2-1, the V gene TRBV10-3, with 10 positions matching TRBD2. CDR1 ENHRY and CDR2 SYGVKD come from the germline V gene. The CDR3 extends over 16 amino acids. The J segment lost 5 bases and the V segment lost 3 bases, leaving 7 bases of the junction unmatched. The CDR3 here is CAISETGTSVNNEQFF. CDR3 in DNA: TGTGCCATCAGTGAAACCGGGACTAGCGTAAACAATGAGCAGTTCTTC.

This chain connects TRBV7-2 to TRBJ2-2, with 12 bases that match TRBD2. With V trimmed by 3 bases and J by 5 bases, 4 bases remained unmatched. Germline lookup yields CDR1 SGHTA and CDR2 FQGNSA. The CDR3 length is 16 residues. As DNA, the CDR3 is TGTGCCAGCAGCTTGACTAGCGGGAGTAGGACCGGGGAGCTGTTTTTT. Its translation is CASSLTSGSRTGELFF. Full variable domain (outside the CDR3, taken from reference TRBV7-2 and TRBJ2-2): GAGVSQSPSNKVTEKGKDVELRCDPISGHTALYWYRQSLGQGLEFLIYFQGNSAPDKSGLPSDRFSAERTGGSVSTLTIQRTQQEDSAVYLCASSLTSGSRTGELFFGEGSRLTVL.

This clone has just a few counts. Here the CDR3 reads CASSLELSWRAFF. The CDR3, as DNA: TGTGCCAGCAGCTTAGAGCTGAGTTGGAGGGCTTTCTTT. V and J are TRBV7-9 and TRBJ1-1, with unresolved D. CDR3 size: 13 residues. CDR1 is SEHNR and CDR2 is FQNEAQ in the germline V gene (reference sequence). V lost 1 base and J lost 11, with 14 bases in between.

CDR3 coding DNA: TGCGCCAGCAGTGAGTCAAAGGGGCCGAACTATGGCTACACCTTC. Translating gives CASSESKGPNYGYTF. V and J are TRBV10-1 and TRBJ1-2; D is perhaps TRBD1 (5 bases). This CDR3 comprises 15 residues. Germline assignment: CDR1 WNHNN and CDR2 SYGVQD (reference sequence). V lost 0 bases, J lost 2 bases, and 10 bases lay in between.

The chain joins TRBV7-3 to TRBJ2-3; 15 bases map to TRBD2. Germline loops: CDR1 SGHTA, CDR2 FQGTGA. CDR3 size: 18 residues. V dropped 0 bases and J dropped 4; count of bases not matched to a gene: 5. The CDR3 sequence: CASSLTGLAGGRPDTQYF. The CDR3 bases are TGTGCCAGCAGCTTAACGGGACTAGCGGGAGGCCGACCAGATACGCAGTATTTT.

This chain joins TRBV28 and TRBJ2-7; TRBD1 matches 7 bases. CDR1 is MDHEN and CDR2 is SYDVKM in the germline V gene. The CDR3 covers 16 residues. V lost 1 base to trimming and J lost 2 bases; unmatched junction nucleotides: 8. The DNA for the CDR3 is TGTGCCAGCAGTTTATTTCCTCGACAGGGAACCTACGAGCAGTACTTC. Translated, it gives CASSLFPRQGTYEQYF.

The chain links TRBV2 to TRBJ2-1; 7 bases are shared with TRBD2. The junction had 8 bases not matched to a gene; V was cut back by 4 bases and J by 5 bases. The CDR3 runs to 15 residues. Germline V CDR1 and CDR2: SNHLY, FYNNEI. CDR3 sequence (DNA): TGTGCCAGCAGTGTAAGGCGGGAGCCCCACAATGAGCAGTTCTTC. It codes for CASSVRREPHNEQFF.

The V gene is TRBV27, the J gene TRBJ2-5; D uncertain. The assigned J gene may be wrong: the sequence end matches TRBJ2-7 better. In germline, CDR1 is MNHEY, CDR2 SMNVEV (reference sequence). The length of the CDR3 is 13 residues. This CDR3 is CASSFSTPYEQYF. In DNA, the CDR3 is TGTGCCAGCAGTTTCTCCACCCCCTACGAGCAGTACTTC.

The J gene is TRBJ2-3, the V gene TRBV11-2; no definite D call. In germline, CDR1 is SGHAT, CDR2 FQNNGV. Deletions cut 0 bases from V and 0 bases from J, with 7 bases between. This CDR3 has 15 residues. The CDR3: CASSLDSSSTDTQYF. In DNA form, the CDR3 reads TGTGCCAGCAGCTTAGATTCGAGCAGCACAGATACGCAGTATTTT.

The V and J genes are TRBV4-1 and TRBJ1-1; D is undetermined. Between the trimmed V and J ends, which lost 1 base and 11 bases, there was a span of 11 bases. This CDR3 contains 12 residues. Germline loops: CDR1 MGHRA, CDR2 YSYEKL. The CDR3 reads CASSQGSGGAFF. The CDR3, as DNA: TGCGCCAGCAGCCAAGGATCAGGCGGGGCTTTCTTT.

This clone came up once. CDR3 region: CASSFAREGPYTQYF. The CDR3 bases are TGCGCCAGCAGCTTTGCGCGGGAGGGCCCATATACGCAGTATTTT. The J gene is TRBJ2-3, the V gene TRBV5-1, with 9 bases aligning to TRBD2. The CDR3 covers 15 residues. The germline V gene has CDR1 SGHRS and CDR2 YFSETQ. Trimming at V came to 2 bases and at J to 7 bases, leaving 8 bases not matched to a gene.

This chain links TRBV19 with TRBJ2-5; 9 bases match TRBD2. This CDR3 comprises 16 residues. V trimming: 6 bases; J trimming: 5 bases; junction bases outside the gene matches: 13. Germline CDR1 and CDR2: LNHDA and SQIVND (reference sequence). The CDR3 sequence is CASSPSPGTSKETQYF. In DNA, the CDR3 is TGTGCCAGTAGCCCCTCCCCCGGGACTAGCAAGGAGACCCAGTACTTC.

This chain joins TRBV5-8 and TRBJ2-3, with D perhaps TRBD2 (5 bases). Germline assignment: CDR1 SGHTS and CDR2 YDEGEE. The CDR3 length is 13 residues. V lost 1 base and J 4 bases, leaving 7 bases between the germline ends. CDR3 nucleotide sequence: TGTGCCAGCAGCTTGCGTAGCGCAGATACGCAGTATTTT. Translating gives CASSLRSADTQYF. Looking up the rest from reference TRBV5-8 and TRBJ2-3 gives the full variable domain: EAGVTQSPTHLIKTRGQQATLRCSPISGHTSVYWYQQALGLGLQFLLWYDEGEERNRGNFPPRFSGRQFPNYSSELNVNALELEDSALYLCASSLRSADTQYFGPGTRLTVL.

The chain joins TRBV27 to TRBJ1-2; possibly TRBD1 for D (5 bases). CDR1 and CDR2 (germline): MNHEY, SMNVEV (reference sequence). The CDR3 has 12 amino acids. The V end was cut by 8 bases, the J end by 8 bases, with 15 bases between. The CDR3, as DNA: TGTGCCAGCTATCGGGGGAGGGAAGGCTACACCTTC. This sequence encodes CASYRGREGYTF.

The chain carries TRBV7-9 and TRBJ1-4, with TRBD1 matching over 7 bases. With 7 bases clipped from V and 14 bases from J, the junction kept 19 bases outside the gene matches. This CDR3 spans 15 amino acids. From germline, CDR1 is SEHNR and CDR2 FQNEAQ (reference sequence). The CDR3 here is CASTTPAGTAPSLFF. The CDR3 DNA reads as TGTGCCAGCACCACCCCTGCCGGGACAGCCCCCAGTCTGTTTTTT.

The chain carries TRBV6-6 and TRBJ1-1; 8 positions match TRBD1. Germline trimming cut 5 bases from V and 4 bases from J; bases unmatched to any gene: 9. The length of the CDR3 is 15 residues. The germline CDR1 and CDR2 sequences are MNHNY and SVGAGI (reference sequence). As DNA, the CDR3 is TGTGCCAGCAGTCCCCGGACAGGGCGATCCACTGAAGCTTTCTTT. It yields the protein CASSPRTGRSTEAFF.

The genes are TRBV5-1 and TRBJ2-7; TRBD2 matches 7 bases. The CDR3 loop spans 14 amino acids. The V gene's germline CDR1 is SGHRS and CDR2 YFSETQ. V was clipped by 5 bases and J by 0 bases; unmatched bases: 5. The CDR3, as DNA: TGCGCCAGCAGTTTTGGCGGGAGCTCCTACGAGCAGTACTTC. It is translated as CASSFGGSSYEQYF.

There are a few counts of this clone. This chain connects TRBV19 to TRBJ1-5, with 9 bases that match TRBD1. The CDR3 spans 15 residues. J gave up 6 bases and V 5 bases, and 8 bases lay outside the gene matches. CDR1 is LNHDA and CDR2 is SQIVND in the germline V gene (reference sequence). The CDR3 nucleotides read TGTGCCAGTAGTCCCTTCGGGACAGGGAGTCAGCCCCAGCATTTT. Its translation: CASSPFGTGSQPQHF.

V is TRBV14 and J is TRBJ2-7; 10 bases map to TRBD1. Germline V gene lookup returns CDR1 SGHDN and CDR2 FVKESK. V shed 6 bases, J shed 3 bases, and the junction held 5 bases outside the gene matches. The CDR3 contains 14 residues. CDR3 sequence: CASSPGTGDYEQYF. The CDR3 DNA sequence: TGTGCCAGCAGTCCTGGGACAGGGGACTACGAGCAGTACTTC.

The gene calls are TRBV29-1 and TRBJ2-3; D is possibly TRBD2 (6 bases). Deletions cut 1 base from V and 1 base from J, with 9 bases between. This CDR3 contains 14 residues. From germline, CDR1 is SQVTM and CDR2 ANQGSEA. CDR3 loop: CSVEGASGTDTQYF. In DNA, the CDR3 is TGCAGCGTTGAAGGGGCTAGCGGCACAGATACGCAGTATTTT.

The chain is built from TRBV28 and TRBJ1-1; 12 positions agree with TRBD1. CDR1 and CDR2 from the germline V gene are MDHEN and SYDVKM. Trimming took 4 bases from V and 6 from J; bases not matched to a gene: 18. The CDR3 covers 19 residues. The CDR3 bases are TGTGCCAGCAGTTCGACACAGTCCCGGGACAGGGGGCGCGGGGCTGAAGCTTTCTTT. It encodes CASSSTQSRDRGRGAEAFF.

The chain carries TRBV6-6 and TRBJ2-4; D is perhaps TRBD1 (5 bases). V was shortened by 5 bases and J by 5 bases, with 16 bases between the two germline ends. Germline V lookup: CDR1 MNHNY, CDR2 SVGAGI (reference sequence). The CDR3 covers 15 residues. The CDR3 DNA reads as TGTGCCAGCAGTCGACAGAGGAACGCCGAAAACATTCAGTACTTC. Protein product: CASSRQRNAENIQYF.

V and J are TRBV27 and TRBJ1-2, with 12 bases aligning to TRBD1. The CDR3 is 15 amino acids. Germline trimming cut 0 bases from V and 8 bases from J; bases unmatched to any gene: 4. The germline V gene encodes CDR1 MNHEY and CDR2 SMNVEV (reference sequence). The CDR3 DNA sequence: TGTGCCAGCAGTTTATCGGGGACAGGGGGCGAAGGCTACACCTTC. Its protein product is CASSLSGTGGEGYTF.

In its sample, this clone was seen a few times. The chain's CDR3 is CASGLSGSGETQYF. Here the CDR3 DNA reads TGTGCCAGCGGATTGAGCGGGAGTGGAGAGACCCAGTACTTC. The chain has TRBV9 and TRBJ2-5, with TRBD2 identical over 8 bases. The CDR3 is 14 residues long. Germline assignment: CDR1 SGDLS and CDR2 YYNGEE. With 7 bases clipped from V and 4 bases from J, the junction kept 9 bases outside the gene matches.

The gene calls are TRBV7-9 and TRBJ2-5; a weak D match, TRBD2 (6 bases). The CDR3 runs to 15 residues. The germline V gene encodes CDR1 SEHNR and CDR2 FQNEAQ (reference sequence). V shed 1 base and J shed 2 bases, with 11 bases lying between them. The CDR3 protein is CASSLVRGVQETQYF. CDR3 coding DNA: TGTGCCAGCAGCTTAGTACGCGGGGTACAAGAGACCCAGTACTTC.

DNA for the CDR3: TGCAGTGCCCCCTCCACTGAAGCTTTCTTT. It is translated as CSAPSTEAFF. V gene TRBV20-1 combines with J gene TRBJ1-1; no reliable D call. The CDR3 has 10 amino acids. V dropped 6 bases and J dropped 4 bases, with 6 bases sitting between them. The V gene's germline CDR1 is DFQATT and CDR2 SNEGSKA (reference sequence).